This T cell receptor beta chain comes out of a study of blood T cell repertoires in COVID-19. About the study: Both acute and convalescent COVID-19 samples were obtained from the United States, Italy and Spain. T cells, B-cell-depleted T cells, or PBMCs provided the cDNA or gDNA that served as material.

This clone occurred a few times. This table comes from immunoSEQ multiplex PCR, and its TCRdb copy is limited to in-frame clones, with some not included. The top ten clones hold roughly 1.2% of a sample with 150,000 to 200,000 clones, over 75% of them seen once. This CDR3 region has 14 residues. V was pared by 3 bases and J by 16 bases, with 9 bases of the junction left unmatched. CDR1 is KGHDR and CDR2 is SFDVKD in the germline V gene. All enrollees were about 18 to 89 years old and from approximately 25 US areas. The sequencing sample was made of PBMCs or T cells enriched from blood (not recorded which). V is TRBV24-1 and J is TRBJ2-1; 12 bases map to TRBD2. The TCR was taken from a human donor with acute COVID-19. The donor label of this sample is uncertain. Written as DNA, the CDR3 is TGTGCCACCAGTGATGGACTAGCGGGGAGTTCGAACTTCTTC. This encodes CATSDGLAGSSNFF.